This TCR beta chain derives from a study of CD8+ T cells in alopecia areata. Looking at the study overall: Patients remained on tofacitinib for 6 to 18 months and then went 6 months without it.

Germline CDR1 reads GTSNPN; CDR2 reads SVGIG (reference sequence). The CDR3 is 13 amino acids. Treatment in this sample: oral pan-JAK inhibitor, 5-10 mg twice daily. RNA was isolated and reverse transcribed to cDNA, the sequencing template. TCRdb's copy holds only in-frame clones and misses some; the assay was immunoSEQ multiplex PCR. Of about 120,000 clones in the sample, approximately 59% were seen once. This chain links TRBV30 with TRBJ1-1, with D maybe TRBD1 (5 bases). This specimen was CD8+ T cells sorted from blood, taken at week 4, from a patient treated with tofacitinib. The sequence was collected from a human donor with alopecia areata. The CDR3 sequence is CATGQWKNTEAFF. DNA for the CDR3: TGTGCGACTGGACAATGGAAGAACACTGAAGCTTTCTTT.